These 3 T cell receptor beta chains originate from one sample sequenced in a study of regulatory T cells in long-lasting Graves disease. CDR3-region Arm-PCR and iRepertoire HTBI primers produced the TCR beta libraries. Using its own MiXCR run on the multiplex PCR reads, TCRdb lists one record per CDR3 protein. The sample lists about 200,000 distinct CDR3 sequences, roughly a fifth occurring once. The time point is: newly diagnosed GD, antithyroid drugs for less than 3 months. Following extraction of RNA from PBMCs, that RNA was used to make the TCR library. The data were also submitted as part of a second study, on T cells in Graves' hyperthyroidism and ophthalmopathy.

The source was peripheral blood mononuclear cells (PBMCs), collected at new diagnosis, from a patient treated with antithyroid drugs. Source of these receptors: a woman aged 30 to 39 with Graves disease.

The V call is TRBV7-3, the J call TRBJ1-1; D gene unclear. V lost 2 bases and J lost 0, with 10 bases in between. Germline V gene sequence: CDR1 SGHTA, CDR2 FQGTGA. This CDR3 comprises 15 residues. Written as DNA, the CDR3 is TGTGCCAGCAGCTTAGTATTGAGGGTGAACACTGAAGCTTTCTTT. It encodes CASSLVLRVNTEAFF.

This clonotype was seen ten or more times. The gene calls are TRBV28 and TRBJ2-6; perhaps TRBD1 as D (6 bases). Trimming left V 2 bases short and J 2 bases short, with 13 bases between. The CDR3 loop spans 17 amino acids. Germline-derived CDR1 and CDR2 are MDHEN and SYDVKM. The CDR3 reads CASSLNRASAGANVLTF. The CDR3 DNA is TGTGCCAGCAGTTTAAACAGGGCGTCTGCTGGGGCCAACGTCCTGACTTTC. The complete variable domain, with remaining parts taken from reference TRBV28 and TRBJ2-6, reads DVKVTQSSRYLVKRTGEKVFLECVQDMDHENMFWYRQDPGLGLRLIYFSYDVKMKEKGDIPEGYSVSREKKERFSLILESASTNQTSMYLCASSLNRASAGANVLTFGAGSRLTVL.

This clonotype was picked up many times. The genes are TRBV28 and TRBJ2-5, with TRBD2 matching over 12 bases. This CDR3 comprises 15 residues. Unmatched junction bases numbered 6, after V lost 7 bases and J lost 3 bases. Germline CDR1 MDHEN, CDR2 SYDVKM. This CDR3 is CASKRLAGEEETQYF. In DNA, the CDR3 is TGTGCCAGCAAAAGACTAGCGGGAGAGGAAGAGACCCAGTACTTC.